This entry describes one T cell receptor beta chain. This sample was included in a study of blood T cell repertoires in COVID-19. Across the study: Italy, Spain and the United States were the sources of the convalescent and acute COVID-19 samples. Sample material is recorded as cDNA or gDNA derived from T cells, B-cell-depleted T cells, or PBMCs.

CDR1 and CDR2 from the germline V gene are SGHTA and FQGNSA. Between the trimmed V and J ends, which lost 5 bases and 4 bases, there was a span of 11 bases. The CDR3 runs 14 residues. Original data processing: Estimated nucleated cell counts came from reference gene primer amplification. Profiling relied on immunoSEQ multiplex PCR, and the TCRdb table lists in-frame clones only, not all of them. Clonal size and the V and J genes are those of that table, whereas D and trimming came from the DNA. The data show tens of thousands of clones, approximately 81% seen once. Sequenced material: peripheral blood. The rearrangement joins TRBV7-2 to TRBJ2-2, with a weak D call TRBD2 (5 bases). The sequence was collected from an older woman with acute or convalescent COVID-19. DNA for the CDR3: TGTGCCAGCAGCCCCGGGGTCCTCACCGGGGAGCTGTTTTTT. Its translation is CASSPGVLTGELFF.